Listed below are T cell receptor beta chains from one sample, sequenced in a study of blood T cell repertoires in COVID-19. Clones were read by immunoSEQ multiplex PCR, and TCRdb kept only the in-frame ones, dropping some. The sample holds 150,000 to 200,000 clones, 85% to 95% seen once. The specimen sequenced was peripheral blood. The source of these receptors is a woman aged 50 to 60 with acute or convalescent COVID-19. Both conserved end residues are part of each CDR3. The D gene is left open where the match is weak. The size of a clone is reported for some rows only, either as once, few or many, or as a class for expanded clones.

clone_size	v_call	j_call	d_call	cdr3_aa	cdr3_nt
-	TRBV5-4	TRBJ1-5	-	CASSLGGSNQPQHF	TGTGCCAGCAGCTTGGGCGGTAGCAATCAGCCCCAGCATTTT
-	TRBV6-5	TRBJ2-2	TRBD2	CASTLAGANTGELFF	TGTGCCAGCACCCTAGCGGGGGCGAACACCGGGGAGCTGTTTTTT
-	TRBV6-1	TRBJ1-2	TRBD1	CASSENRGGYGYTF	TGTGCCAGCAGTGAAAACAGGGGTGGGTATGGCTACACCTTC
few	TRBV28	TRBJ2-3	-	CASSHGTLSTDTQYF	TGTGCCAGCAGTCACGGGACTCTAAGCACAGATACGCAGTATTTT
-	TRBV6-2/TRBV6-3	TRBJ2-7	-	CASSTTVNYEQYF	TGTGCCAGCAGCACGACAGTAAACTACGAGCAGTACTTC
-	TRBV5-1	TRBJ1-2	-	CASSLDGGQAYGYTF	TGCGCCAGCAGCTTGGATGGAGGGCAGGCCTATGGCTACACCTTC
-	TRBV5-1	TRBJ1-2	-	CASSPDISKGYTF	TGCGCCAGCAGCCCGGACATCTCGAAGGGCTACACCTTC
-	TRBV25-1	TRBJ1-3	-	CASSRTAWASGNTIYF	TGTGCCAGCTCCCGGACAGCCTGGGCCTCTGGAAACACCATATATTTT
-	TRBV12-3/TRBV12-4	TRBJ1-2	TRBD1	CASSRDRVGGYTF	TGTGCCAGCAGCCGCGACAGGGTTGGAGGCTACACCTTC
-	TRBV30	TRBJ2-7	-	CAWRTGTYEQYF	TGTGCCTGGAGGACGGGTACCTACGAGCAGTACTTC
-	TRBV7-2	TRBJ1-2	-	CASSPRTANYGYTF	TGTGCCAGTAGCCCGCGGACAGCTAACTATGGCTACACCTTC
-	TRBV28	TRBJ2-1	-	CASSLANWDSDEQFF	TGTGCCAGCAGTTTAGCTAACTGGGACTCAGACGAGCAGTTCTTC
-	TRBV7-3	TRBJ2-1	TRBD1	CASSPGTGANEQFF	TGTGCCAGCAGCCCCGGGACAGGGGCCAATGAGCAGTTCTTC
-	TRBV18	TRBJ2-6	-	CASSPPQASGANVLTF	TGTGCCAGCTCACCACCACAGGCATCTGGGGCCAACGTCCTGACTTTC
once	TRBV13	TRBJ2-4	-	CASSLAAEAKNIQYF	TGTGCCAGCAGCTTAGCAGCGGAAGCCAAAAACATTCAGTACTTC
-	TRBV7-3	TRBJ2-5	-	CASSLSGTHETQYF	TGTGCCAGCAGCTTATCGGGGACTCACGAGACCCAGTACTTC
-	TRBV11-2	TRBJ2-7	TRBD1	CASSLTTRTGGHEQYF	TGTGCCAGCAGCTTAACCACCCGGACAGGGGGCCACGAGCAGTACTTC
-	TRBV5-4	TRBJ2-7	TRBD2	CASSSTSGRLEQYF	TGTGCCAGCAGCTCAACTAGCGGCCGCCTCGAGCAGTACTTC
-	TRBV7-9	TRBJ2-7	TRBD1	CASSKVGTGSYEQYF	TGTGCCAGCAGCAAAGTTGGGACAGGGTCCTACGAGCAGTACTTC
-	TRBV21-1	TRBJ1-1	-	CASSDRDRKNTEAFF	TGTGCCAGCAGCGACCGGGACAGGAAGAACACTGAAGCTTTCTTT
-	TRBV11-3	TRBJ2-3	-	CASGWGDTDTQYF	TGTGCCAGCGGTTGGGGGGACACAGATACGCAGTATTTT
-	TRBV5-1	TRBJ2-1	TRBD2	CASSLDASGGAVNEQFF	TGCGCCAGCAGCTTGGATGCTAGCGGGGGGGCCGTCAATGAGCAGTTCTTC
-	TRBV7-8	TRBJ2-5	TRBD1	CASSHGTEETQYF	TGTGCCAGCAGCCACGGGACAGAGGAGACCCAGTACTTC
-	TRBV3-1/TRBV3-2	TRBJ2-7	TRBD1	CASSQTRTGSSYEQYF	TGTGCCAGCAGCCAAACCCGGACAGGAAGCTCTTACGAGCAGTACTTC
-	TRBV30	TRBJ2-2	-	CAWKTFPANTGELFF	TGTGCCTGGAAGACATTCCCGGCGAACACCGGGGAGCTGTTTTTT
-	TRBV20-1	TRBJ2-1	-	CSASSGNEQFF	TGCAGTGCTAGCTCAGGGAATGAGCAGTTCTTC
-	TRBV11-2	TRBJ2-7	-	CASSLNPGDYEQYF	TGTGCCAGCAGCCTCAATCCAGGGGATTACGAGCAGTACTTC
few	TRBV7-3	TRBJ1-2	TRBD1	CASSSSTGDFDGYTF	TGTGCCAGCAGCTCCTCGACAGGGGACTTCGACGGCTACACCTTC
-	TRBV6-5	TRBJ2-2	-	CAAVYTGELFF	TGTGCCGCGGTTTATACCGGGGAGCTGTTTTTT
-	TRBV7-2	TRBJ2-4	TRBD1	CASSLAGQGKDIQYF	TGTGCCAGCAGCTTAGCCGGACAGGGAAAGGACATTCAGTACTTC
-	TRBV7-6	TRBJ2-2	TRBD1	CASSLAKGALRTGELFF	TGTGCCAGCAGCTTAGCGAAGGGGGCCTTAAGGACCGGGGAGCTGTTTTTT
-	TRBV5-6	TRBJ1-1	TRBD1	CASSLRPGQGMENTEAFF	TGTGCCAGCAGCTTACGGCCCGGACAGGGGATGGAGAACACTGAAGCTTTCTTT
once	TRBV7-2	TRBJ2-1	TRBD2	CASSPAGSGNEQFF	TGTGCCAGCAGCCCAGCGGGATCGGGCAATGAGCAGTTCTTC
-	TRBV2	TRBJ2-5	TRBD1	CASSYTGGETQYF	TGTGCCAGCAGTTATACAGGGGGAGAGACCCAGTACTTC
-	TRBV4-2	TRBJ1-4	-	CASSQPGQSNEKLFF	TGTGCCAGCAGCCAACCCGGACAGAGTAATGAAAAACTGTTTTTT
once	TRBV29-1	TRBJ1-2	-	CSVETEGSYGYTF	TGCAGCGTTGAGACAGAAGGCAGCTATGGCTACACCTTC
once	TRBV5-1	TRBJ1-6	TRBD1	CASSLAAGGINSPLHF	TGCGCCAGCAGCCTCGCAGCAGGGGGGATAAATTCACCCCTCCACTTT
-	TRBV2	TRBJ1-5	-	CASSGEEDSNQPQHF	TGTGCCAGCAGTGGGGAGGAGGATAGCAATCAGCCCCAGCATTTT
-	TRBV19	TRBJ2-2	TRBD2	CASSILGSGRTTGELFF	TGTGCCAGTAGTATATTAGGTAGCGGGAGGACCACCGGGGAGCTGTTTTTT
once	TRBV6-5	TRBJ1-5	-	CASSYSSGNQPQHF	TGTGCCAGCAGTTACTCCTCAGGGAATCAGCCCCAGCATTTT
-	TRBV7-3	TRBJ2-2	-	CASSLQATGGELFF	TGTGCCAGCAGCTTACAGGCCACCGGAGGGGAGCTGTTTTTT
-	TRBV18	TRBJ2-5	TRBD1	CASSLQFDRVGETQYF	TGTGCCAGCTCACTTCAATTCGACAGGGTCGGGGAGACCCAGTACTTC
-	TRBV7-2	TRBJ2-1	-	CASSLDSYNEQFF	TGTGCCAGCAGCTTAGACAGTTACAATGAGCAGTTCTTC
once	TRBV5-8	TRBJ2-3	-	CASSLLALGLDTQYF	TGTGCCAGCAGCTTGCTAGCGCTAGGTCTGGATACGCAGTATTTT
-	TRBV15	TRBJ1-6	-	CATRNSRDTDNSPLHF	TGTGCCACCAGGAATTCCCGGGACACCGATAATTCACCCCTCCACTTT
few	TRBV11-2	TRBJ1-1	-	CASSLPSPRNTEAFF	TGTGCCAGCAGCCTCCCGTCGCCGAGGAACACTGAAGCTTTCTTT
-	TRBV4-3	TRBJ1-1	-	CASSQDSTEAFF	TGCGCCAGCAGCCAAGATAGCACTGAAGCTTTCTTT
-	TRBV27	TRBJ2-3	TRBD1	CASSPRQGPTDTQYF	TGTGCCAGCAGTCCCCGACAGGGTCCCACAGATACGCAGTATTTT
-	TRBV2	TRBJ1-1	TRBD1	CASSGQGAPMANTEAFF	TGTGCCAGCTCGGGTCAGGGGGCCCCAATGGCGAACACTGAAGCTTTCTTT
-	TRBV7-8	TRBJ1-3	-	CASSPFDSSGNTIYF	TGTGCCAGCAGCCCATTCGACAGCTCTGGAAACACCATATATTTT
-	TRBV10-2	TRBJ1-1	-	CASSSSRGNTEAFF	TGCGCCAGCAGCTCCAGTCGTGGGAACACTGAAGCTTTCTTT
-	TRBV4-1	TRBJ1-5	-	CASSLDTVAQPQHF	TGCGCCAGCAGCCTCGACACAGTTGCTCAGCCCCAGCATTTT
once	TRBV10-3	TRBJ1-1	-	CAILKEPGTEAFF	TGTGCCATCCTCAAAGAACCCGGCACTGAAGCTTTCTTT
once	TRBV24-1	TRBJ2-6	-	CATSDSTRKSGANVLTF	TGTGCCACCAGCGACTCGACCCGAAAATCTGGGGCCAACGTCCTGACTTTC
-	TRBV19	TRBJ1-6	-	CASSITRASYNSPLHF	TGTGCCAGTAGTATTACGAGGGCTTCCTATAATTCACCCCTCCACTTT
-	TRBV4-1	TRBJ1-2	-	CASSQAGEGRGGYTF	TGCGCCAGCAGCCAAGCAGGGGAAGGGCGAGGAGGCTACACCTTC
-	TRBV24-1	TRBJ1-2	-	CATSDRAPPGNGYGYTF	TGTGCCACCAGTGACCGGGCCCCACCAGGGAACGGCTATGGCTACACCTTC